Described below is a single T cell receptor beta chain sequence and its context. The source of the sample is a study of blood T cell repertoires in COVID-19. The overall study: PBMCs, B-cell-depleted T cells, or T cells provided the cDNA or gDNA that made up the material.

Original processing methods: Using reference gene primer amplification, nucleated cell counts were estimated. The data were produced by immunoSEQ multiplex PCR, yet TCRdb's version contains in-frame clones alone and is incomplete. Clone size and the V and J calls come from that table; the DNA yielded D and trimming. Among around 24,000 clones listed, 85% to 90% were seen once. The germline gives CDR1 SGHTA, CDR2 FQGNSA. The CDR3 loop spans 15 amino acids. V dropped 3 bases and J dropped 4 bases, with 12 bases sitting between them. The chain combines TRBV7-2 with TRBJ2-2, with D maybe TRBD1 (5 bases). The TCR originated in a human donor in a cohort sampled during active COVID-19. The sample taken for sequencing was peripheral blood. The CDR3 sequence is CASSFTTAFTGELFF. Written as DNA, the CDR3 is TGTGCCAGCAGCTTTACGACAGCCTTCACCGGGGAGCTGTTTTTT.